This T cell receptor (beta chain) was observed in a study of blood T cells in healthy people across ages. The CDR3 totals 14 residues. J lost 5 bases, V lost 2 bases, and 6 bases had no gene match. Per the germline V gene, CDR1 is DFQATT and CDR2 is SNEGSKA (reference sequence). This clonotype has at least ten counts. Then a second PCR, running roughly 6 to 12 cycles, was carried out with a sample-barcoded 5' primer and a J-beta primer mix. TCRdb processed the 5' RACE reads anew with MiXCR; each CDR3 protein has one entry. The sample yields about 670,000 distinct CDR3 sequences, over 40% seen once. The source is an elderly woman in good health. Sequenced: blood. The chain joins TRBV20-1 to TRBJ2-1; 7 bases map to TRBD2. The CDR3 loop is CSARRREPHNEQFF. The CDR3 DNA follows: TGCAGTGCTAGAAGGCGGGAGCCCCACAATGAGCAGTTCTTC.